This T cell receptor (beta chain) was sequenced during a study of regulatory T cells in long-lasting Graves disease. Specified time point: persistent/refractory GD, antithyroid drugs over 5 years with positive TRAb. Preparation of the TCR library used RNA extracted from PBMCs. In building TCR beta libraries, iRepertoire HTBI primers were used together with Arm-PCR of CDR3 regions. One entry per CDR3 protein results from TCRdb running MiXCR on the multiplex PCR reads. The sample has more than 300,000 distinct CDR3 sequences, about 20% seen once. Trimming removed 7 bases from V and 0 bases from J, with 7 bases in between. The germline V gene encodes CDR1 MNHNS and CDR2 SASEGT. There are 14 residues in the CDR3.

The sample in question was peripheral blood mononuclear cells (PBMCs), obtained when the disease was refractory, from a patient treated with antithyroid drugs. V gene TRBV6-1 combines with J gene TRBJ2-6; D might be TRBD1 (6 bases). The TCR originated in a female donor with Graves disease. CDR3 sequence: CASNRDSGANVLTF. CDR3 bases: TGTGCCAGCAACAGGGACTCTGGGGCCAACGTCCTGACTTTC.